The 26 T cell receptor beta chains listed next were all sequenced from one sample in a study of T-cell reconstitution after alpha-beta-depleted transplantation in children. Unique molecular identifiers were incorporated into the prepared TCRbeta library. TCRdb ran MiXCR on the PCR reads and lists one entry per CDR3 protein. The table includes about 580,000 distinct CDR3 sequences, roughly 27% detected once. Sequenced material: PBMCs, taken before TCRalphabeta/CD19-depleted stem cell transplant. The receptors stem from a boy under two years old with Wiskott-Aldrich syndrome, due to receive a stem cell transplant.

V gene TRBV4-2 combines with J gene TRBJ2-7, with TRBD2 as a possible D gene (6 bases). The V end lost 2 bases, the J end lost 0 bases, and 11 bases lay between the germline ends. The CDR3 is made up of 15 amino acids. Germline V gene data show CDR1 as LGHNA and CDR2 as YNFKEQ. The CDR3 protein is CASSQNGGISYEQYF. The CDR3 DNA is TGTGCCAGCAGCCAAAACGGCGGGATCTCCTACGAGCAGTACTTC.

The rearrangement joins TRBV4-1 to TRBJ1-2, with D perhaps TRBD1 (6 bases). From germline, CDR1 is MGHRA and CDR2 YSYEKL. This CDR3 is 16 amino acids long. V lost 0 bases and J 0 bases, leaving 11 bases between the germline ends. Here the CDR3 DNA reads TGCGCCAGCAGCCAAGAAGGACAGAAGACTAACTATGGCTACACCTTC. Protein product: CASSQEGQKTNYGYTF.

The chain has TRBV2 and TRBJ2-1; D is unclear. The CDR3 extends over 12 amino acids. V was shortened by 7 bases and J by 7 bases, with 11 bases between the two germline ends. Germline values: CDR1 SNHLY, CDR2 FYNNEI. CDR3 amino acids: CASIRAGNEQFF. CDR3 nucleotide sequence: TGTGCCAGCATACGAGCTGGAAATGAGCAGTTCTTC.

This sequence joins TRBV5-1 and TRBJ2-5; the D gene is possibly TRBD1 (6 bases). V was shortened by 4 bases and J by 5 bases, with 12 bases between the two germline ends. Germline lookup yields CDR1 SGHRS and CDR2 YFSETQ. The CDR3 loop spans 13 amino acids. CDR3 nucleotide sequence: TGCGCCAGCAGCCCGGGACATTTCGAGACCCAGTACTTC. Protein product: CASSPGHFETQYF.

V is TRBV19 and J is TRBJ2-3, with 11 positions matching TRBD2. J lost 2 bases, V lost 3 bases, and 4 bases had no gene match. CDR1 and CDR2 from the germline V gene are LNHDA and SQIVND (reference sequence). The CDR3 contains 16 residues. CDR3: CASSIQGLAVTDTQYF. The CDR3 DNA reads TGTGCCAGTAGTATCCAGGGACTAGCGGTCACAGATACGCAGTATTTT. Full variable domain (outside the CDR3, taken from reference TRBV19 and TRBJ2-3): DGGITQSPKYLFRKEGQNVTLSCEQNLNHDAMYWYRQDPGQGLRLIYYSQIVNDFQKGDIAEGYSVSREKKESFPLTVTSAQKNPTAFYLCASSIQGLAVTDTQYFGPGTRLTVL.

The chain recombines TRBV3-1 with TRBJ2-1; possibly TRBD2 for D (5 bases). The CDR3 is made up of 12 amino acids. The V gene's germline CDR1 is LGHDT and CDR2 YNNKEL (reference sequence). Trimming cost V 6 bases and J 7 bases, with 10 bases left between them. As DNA, the CDR3 is TGTGCCAGCAGAAATAGCGTTAATGAGCAGTTCTTC. It is translated as CASRNSVNEQFF.

V and J are TRBV20-1 and TRBJ2-7, with 8 bases aligning to TRBD2. V lost 0 bases, J lost 4 bases, and 5 bases stayed unmatched. Germline-derived CDR1 and CDR2 are DFQATT and SNEGSKA (reference sequence). This CDR3 comprises 14 residues. CDR3 in DNA: TGCAGTGCTAGAGATCGGGGGGGTTGGTACGAGCAGTACTTC. The encoded protein is CSARDRGGWYEQYF.

The chain employs TRBV14 and TRBJ2-1, with D uncertain. The germline V gene encodes CDR1 SGHDN and CDR2 FVKESK. V was shortened by 1 base and J by 1 base, with 5 bases between the two germline ends. The CDR3 covers 14 residues. CDR3 in amino acids: CASSQGISYNEQFF. The CDR3 DNA follows: TGTGCCAGCAGCCAAGGTATTTCCTACAATGAGCAGTTCTTC.

The V call is TRBV5-1, the J call TRBJ2-5, with D maybe TRBD1 (6 bases). Germline CDR1 SGHRS, CDR2 YFSETQ. The ends were cut back, 4 bases at V and 5 bases at J, with 15 bases in the middle. This CDR3 comprises 14 residues. As DNA, the CDR3 is TGCGCCAGCAGCCCTATGGGACACTACGAGACCCAGTACTTC. Encoded protein: CASSPMGHYETQYF.

This clonotype showed up just a few times. This rearrangement joins TRBV20-1 to TRBJ2-7; TRBD1 matches at 8 bases. CDR3 length equals 15 residues. V shed 5 bases and J 2 bases; nucleotides not matched to a gene: 11. Germline V CDR1 and CDR2: DFQATT, SNEGSKA (reference sequence). The CDR3 sequence: CSASYLDRGTYEQYF. The CDR3 DNA follows: TGCAGTGCTTCGTACCTAGACAGGGGAACCTACGAGCAGTACTTC.

This clonotype has more than one count but fewer than ten. The chain links TRBV27 to TRBJ1-2, with TRBD1 as a possible D gene (6 bases). V shed 6 bases and J shed 8 bases, with 19 bases lying between them. CDR3 length equals 14 residues. Germline CDR1 and CDR2: MNHEY and SMNVEV (reference sequence). The CDR3 DNA reads TGTGCCAGCAGACAGGGTAAAGGTCGTAGCGGCTACACCTTC. This sequence encodes CASRQGKGRSGYTF.

The rearrangement joins TRBV7-9 to TRBJ1-1; perhaps TRBD1 as D (5 bases). Germline V lookup: CDR1 SEHNR, CDR2 FQNEAQ (reference sequence). The CDR3 runs to 11 residues. V was cut by 0 bases and J by 10 bases, with 6 bases left in between. CDR3 protein: CASSLAGGAFF. The CDR3 DNA sequence: TGTGCCAGCAGCTTAGCGGGGGGAGCTTTCTTT.

V is TRBV6-5 and J is TRBJ2-7; D may be TRBD1 or TRBD2 (5 bases each). V dropped 3 bases and J dropped 3 bases, with 12 bases sitting between them. Looked up from germline, CDR1 is MNHEY and CDR2 is SVGAGI. This CDR3 contains 14 residues. This CDR3 is CASSYSGLLYEQYF. In DNA form, the CDR3 reads TGTGCCAGCAGTTATTCGGGGCTACTCTACGAGCAGTACTTC.

The chain couples TRBV15 to TRBJ2-1; no clear D. V dropped 0 bases and J dropped 8 bases, with 8 bases sitting between them. This CDR3 has 13 residues. The germline gives CDR1 LNHNV, CDR2 YYDKDF (reference sequence). The CDR3 sequence: CATSREGRDEQFF. The CDR3 bases are TGTGCCACCAGCAGAGAAGGGCGCGATGAGCAGTTCTTC. Full variable domain (outside the CDR3, taken from reference TRBV15 and TRBJ2-1): DAMVIQNPRYQVTQFGKPVTLSCSQTLNHNVMYWYQQKSSQAPKLLFHYYDKDFNNEADTPDNFQSRRPNTSFCFLDIRSPGLGDTAMYLCATSREGRDEQFFGPGTRLTVL.

The chain carries TRBV4-2 and TRBJ2-7; 15 positions match TRBD2. V shed 1 base and J 4 bases; nucleotides not matched to a gene: 11. The V gene's germline CDR1 is LGHNA and CDR2 YNFKEQ. The CDR3 spans 19 residues. CDR3 loop: CASSQVRIGTSGRQYEQYF. The DNA for the CDR3 is TGTGCCAGCAGCCAAGTGCGGATCGGGACTAGCGGGAGGCAGTACGAGCAGTACTTC.

The chain joins TRBV6-2 or TRBV6-3 to TRBJ2-4; 7 nucleotides agree with TRBD2. CDR1 MNHEY and CDR2 SVGEGT come from the germline V gene. The CDR3 loop spans 17 amino acids. V gave up 2 bases and J gave up 0 bases; unmatched junction bases: 7. This CDR3 reads CASSYAGLAVAKNIQYF. As DNA, the CDR3 is TGTGCCAGCAGTTACGCCGGGCTAGCGGTAGCCAAAAACATTCAGTACTTC.

This clonotype was seen a handful of times. The chain employs TRBV7-9 and TRBJ2-5; D gene unclear. This CDR3 has 15 amino acids. Trimming took 2 bases from V and 4 from J, leaving 14 bases between them. Germline CDR1 is SEHNR and CDR2 is FQNEAQ (reference sequence). The CDR3 bases are TGTGCCAGCAGCTTAATACGGAGTTACTCAGAGACCCAGTACTTC. Translated: CASSLIRSYSETQYF.

The chain uses TRBV20-1 and TRBJ2-1; 7 bases are shared with TRBD2. From germline, CDR1 is DFQATT and CDR2 SNEGSKA (reference sequence). The CDR3 totals 15 residues. The V segment lost 3 bases and the J segment 4 bases; nucleotides outside the gene matches: 9. The DNA of the CDR3 is TGCAGTGCTAGCCCGGCGAGCGGGGTGTACAATGAGCAGTTCTTC. Residues: CSASPASGVYNEQFF.

This clonotype was seen a handful of times. The rearrangement links TRBV10-3 to TRBJ2-5; 12 bases line up with TRBD2. The J segment lost 5 bases and the V segment lost 5 bases, leaving 6 bases of the junction unmatched. The V gene's germline CDR1 is ENHRY and CDR2 SYGVKD. The CDR3 is 15 amino acids. The CDR3 region is CAISPLAGGPETQYF. CDR3 in DNA: TGTGCCATCAGTCCCCTAGCGGGAGGGCCGGAGACCCAGTACTTC.

Here the CDR3 DNA reads TGTGCCAGCAGCCAACTCGTGAACACTGAAGCTTTCTTT. It specifies CASSQLVNTEAFF. The J gene is TRBJ1-1, the V gene TRBV3-1; D is uncertain. The CDR3 contains 13 residues. Per the germline V gene, CDR1 is LGHDT and CDR2 is YNNKEL (reference sequence). V dropped 2 bases and J dropped 0 bases, with 4 bases sitting between them.

CDR3 nucleotides: TGCAGTGCTAGAGTCGCGTCCGGAACAGATACGCAGTATTTT. This codes for CSARVASGTDTQYF. The chain combines TRBV20-1 with TRBJ2-3; D uncertain. The ends were cut back, 1 base at V and 3 bases at J, with 11 bases in the middle. Germline V gives CDR1 DFQATT, CDR2 SNEGSKA (reference sequence). The CDR3 length is 14 residues.

The rearrangement joins TRBV5-5 to TRBJ2-2; perhaps TRBD2 as D (6 bases). Germline CDR1 and CDR2: SGHKS and YYEKEE (reference sequence). The CDR3 spans 17 residues. The V end lost 4 bases, the J end lost 4 bases, and 20 bases lay between the germline ends. In DNA, the CDR3 is TGTGCCAGCAGCCGGGGGTTTGAGACTAGTGGCACCGGGGAGCTGTTTTTT. Translating it yields CASSRGFETSGTGELFF.

This sequence joins TRBV18 and TRBJ2-5; TRBD2 aligns across 10 bases. The CDR3 covers 15 residues. Per the germline V gene, CDR1 is KGHSH and CDR2 is LQKENI. V shed 6 bases, J shed 2 bases, and the junction held 6 bases outside the gene matches. The CDR3 DNA reads as TGTGCCAGCTCTGTCAGTAGCGGGAGGCAAGAGACCCAGTACTTC. This sequence encodes CASSVSSGRQETQYF.

This clonotype has just a few counts. The gene calls are TRBV27 and TRBJ2-1; no definite D call. The V gene lost 3 bases and the J gene lost 4 bases, with 13 bases spanning the gap. Looked up from germline, CDR1 is MNHEY and CDR2 is SMNVEV (reference sequence). The CDR3 spans 15 residues. CDR3 in amino acids: CASSFGSTVYNEQFF. In DNA form, the CDR3 reads TGTGCCAGCAGTTTTGGGTCAACCGTATACAATGAGCAGTTCTTC.

This clonotype was counted between two and nine times. The V and J genes are TRBV5-1 and TRBJ2-1; no firm D call. Germline V gives CDR1 SGHRS, CDR2 YFSETQ. This CDR3 spans 13 amino acids. V was trimmed by 3 bases and J by 7 bases, leaving 11 bases between them. CDR3 in amino acids: CASSSSVLNEQFF. DNA of the CDR3: TGCGCCAGCAGCTCGTCTGTGCTTAATGAGCAGTTCTTC.

The V call is TRBV20-1, the J call TRBJ2-3; TRBD2 agrees at 7 bases. Unmatched junction bases numbered 13, after V lost 2 bases and J lost 2 bases. This CDR3 region has 17 residues. The germline gives CDR1 DFQATT, CDR2 SNEGSKA (reference sequence). This CDR3 reads CSARTQGLPPSTDTQYF. The CDR3 nucleotides are TGCAGTGCTAGAACCCAGGGACTACCTCCTTCCACAGATACGCAGTATTTT.